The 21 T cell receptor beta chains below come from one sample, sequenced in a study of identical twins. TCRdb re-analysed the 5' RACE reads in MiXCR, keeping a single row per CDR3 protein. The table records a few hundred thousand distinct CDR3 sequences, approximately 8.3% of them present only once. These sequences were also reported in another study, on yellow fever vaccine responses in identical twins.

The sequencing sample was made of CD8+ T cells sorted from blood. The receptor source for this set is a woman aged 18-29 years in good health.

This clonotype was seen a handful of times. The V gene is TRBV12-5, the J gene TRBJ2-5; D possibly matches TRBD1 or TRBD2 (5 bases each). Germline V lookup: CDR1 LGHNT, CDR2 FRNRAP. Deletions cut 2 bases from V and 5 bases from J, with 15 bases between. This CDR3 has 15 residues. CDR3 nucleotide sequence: TGTGCTAGTGGTTTGTCAGTGGGGGTTCCGGAGACCCAGTACTTC. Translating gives CASGLSVGVPETQYF.

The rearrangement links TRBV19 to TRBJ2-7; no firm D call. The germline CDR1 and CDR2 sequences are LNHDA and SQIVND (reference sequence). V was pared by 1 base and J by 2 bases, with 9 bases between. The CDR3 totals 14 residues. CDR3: CASSIAGSTYEQYF. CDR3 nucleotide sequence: TGTGCCAGTAGTATAGCGGGCAGCACCTACGAGCAGTACTTC.

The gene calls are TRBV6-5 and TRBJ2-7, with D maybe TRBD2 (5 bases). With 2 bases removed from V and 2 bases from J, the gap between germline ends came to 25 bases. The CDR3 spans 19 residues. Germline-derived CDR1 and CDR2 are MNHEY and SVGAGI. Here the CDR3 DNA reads TGTGCCAGCAGTTACGGCCCAGAGGGTTCTTCTGGTCGCCCCTACGAGCAGTACTTC. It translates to CASSYGPEGSSGRPYEQYF.

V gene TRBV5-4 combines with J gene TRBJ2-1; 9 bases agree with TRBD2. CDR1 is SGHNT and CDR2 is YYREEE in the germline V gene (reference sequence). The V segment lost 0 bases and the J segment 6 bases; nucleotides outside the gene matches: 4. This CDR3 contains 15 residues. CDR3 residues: CASSLEASGANEQFF. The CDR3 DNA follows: TGTGCCAGCAGCTTGGAGGCTAGCGGGGCCAATGAGCAGTTCTTC.

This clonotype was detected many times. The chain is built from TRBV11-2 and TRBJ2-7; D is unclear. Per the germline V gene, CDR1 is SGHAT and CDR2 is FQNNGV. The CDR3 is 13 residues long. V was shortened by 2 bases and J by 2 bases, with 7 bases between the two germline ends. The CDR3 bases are TGTGCCAGCAGCTTATGGCGGACCTACGAGCAGTACTTC. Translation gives CASSLWRTYEQYF.

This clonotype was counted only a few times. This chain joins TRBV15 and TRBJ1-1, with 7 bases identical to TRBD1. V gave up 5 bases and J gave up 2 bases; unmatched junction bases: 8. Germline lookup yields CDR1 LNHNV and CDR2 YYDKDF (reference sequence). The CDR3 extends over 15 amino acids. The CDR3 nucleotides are TGTGCCACCAGCGGAACCCGGACAGGTAACACTGAAGCTTTCTTT. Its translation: CATSGTRTGNTEAFF.

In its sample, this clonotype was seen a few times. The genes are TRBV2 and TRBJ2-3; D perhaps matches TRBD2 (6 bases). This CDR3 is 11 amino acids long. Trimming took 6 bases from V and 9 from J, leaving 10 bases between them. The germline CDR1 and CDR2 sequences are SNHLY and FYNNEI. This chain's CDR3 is CASRGDSTQYF. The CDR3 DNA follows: TGTGCCAGCAGAGGGGACTCAACGCAGTATTTT.

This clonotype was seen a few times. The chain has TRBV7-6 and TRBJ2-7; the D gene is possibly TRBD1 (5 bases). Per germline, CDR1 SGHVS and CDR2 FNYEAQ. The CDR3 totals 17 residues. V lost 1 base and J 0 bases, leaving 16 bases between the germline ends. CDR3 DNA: TGTGCCAGCAGCTTAGTGGCGCAGGGTCTTTCCTCCTACGAGCAGTACTTC. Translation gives CASSLVAQGLSSYEQYF.

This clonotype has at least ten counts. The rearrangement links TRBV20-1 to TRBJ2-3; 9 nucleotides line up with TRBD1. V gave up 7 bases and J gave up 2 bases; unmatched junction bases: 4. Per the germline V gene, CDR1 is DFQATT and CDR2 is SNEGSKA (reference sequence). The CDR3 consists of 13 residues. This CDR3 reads CSGGQGPTDTQYF. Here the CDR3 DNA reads TGCAGTGGTGGACAGGGGCCCACAGATACGCAGTATTTT.

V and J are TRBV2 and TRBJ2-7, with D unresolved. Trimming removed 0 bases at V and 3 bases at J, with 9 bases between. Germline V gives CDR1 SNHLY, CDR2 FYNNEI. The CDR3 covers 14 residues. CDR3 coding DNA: TGTGCCAGCAGTGAAGCGCTTCTGGGCTACGAGCAGTACTTC. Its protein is CASSEALLGYEQYF.

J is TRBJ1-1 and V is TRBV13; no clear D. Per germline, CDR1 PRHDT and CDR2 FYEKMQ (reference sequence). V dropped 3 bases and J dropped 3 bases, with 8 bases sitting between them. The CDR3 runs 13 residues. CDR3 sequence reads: CASSFEEDTEAFF. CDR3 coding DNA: TGTGCCAGCAGCTTCGAGGAGGACACTGAAGCTTTCTTT.

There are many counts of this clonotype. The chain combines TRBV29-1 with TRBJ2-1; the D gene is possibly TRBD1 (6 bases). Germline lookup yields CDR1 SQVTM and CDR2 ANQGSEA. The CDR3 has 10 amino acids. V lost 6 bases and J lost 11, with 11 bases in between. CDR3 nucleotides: TGCAGCGTACGGGACATACAGCAGTTCTTC. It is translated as CSVRDIQQFF.

CDR3 coding DNA: TGCAGCGCCACCACCGGGACAGGGGGCCCAGATACGCAGTATTTT. This codes for CSATTGTGGPDTQYF. This chain links TRBV29-1 with TRBJ2-3, with TRBD1 matching over 12 bases. Per the germline V gene, CDR1 is SQVTM and CDR2 is ANQGSEA. There are 15 residues in the CDR3. V was clipped by 7 bases and J by 4 bases; unmatched bases: 9.

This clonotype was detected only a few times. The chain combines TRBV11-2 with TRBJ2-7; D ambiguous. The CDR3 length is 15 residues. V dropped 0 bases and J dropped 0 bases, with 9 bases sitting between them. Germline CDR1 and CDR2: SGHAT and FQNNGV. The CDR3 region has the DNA TGTGCCAGCAGCTTAGAGGCGGAGAGCTCCTACGAGCAGTACTTC. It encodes CASSLEAESSYEQYF.

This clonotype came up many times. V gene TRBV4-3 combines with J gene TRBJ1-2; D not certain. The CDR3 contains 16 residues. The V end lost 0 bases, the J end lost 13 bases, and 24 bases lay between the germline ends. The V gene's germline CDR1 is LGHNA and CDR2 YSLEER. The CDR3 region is CASSQEVTDSLTGRTF. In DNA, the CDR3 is TGCGCCAGCAGCCAAGAGGTAACCGATAGTCTCACTGGGCGCACCTTC.

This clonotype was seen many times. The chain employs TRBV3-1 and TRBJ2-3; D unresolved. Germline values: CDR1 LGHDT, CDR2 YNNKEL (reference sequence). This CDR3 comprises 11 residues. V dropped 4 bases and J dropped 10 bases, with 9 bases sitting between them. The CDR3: CASSLGTAQYF. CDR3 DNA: TGTGCCAGCAGCCTAGGCACCGCGCAGTATTTT.

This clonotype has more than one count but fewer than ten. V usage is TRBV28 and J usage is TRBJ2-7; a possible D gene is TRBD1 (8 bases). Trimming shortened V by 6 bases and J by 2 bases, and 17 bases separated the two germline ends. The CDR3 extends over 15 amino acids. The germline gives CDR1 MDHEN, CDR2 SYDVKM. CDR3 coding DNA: TGTGCCAGCAGATACAGGGGGGGAAACCCCTACGAGCAGTACTTC. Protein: CASRYRGGNPYEQYF.

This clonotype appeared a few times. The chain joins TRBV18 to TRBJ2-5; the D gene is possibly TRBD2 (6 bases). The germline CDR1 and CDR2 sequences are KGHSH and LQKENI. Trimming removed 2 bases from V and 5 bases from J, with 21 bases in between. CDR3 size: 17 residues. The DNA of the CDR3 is TGTGCCAGCTCACCAGGCCTCGAATACGGGGAGGAGGAGACCCAGTACTTC. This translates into CASSPGLEYGEEETQYF.

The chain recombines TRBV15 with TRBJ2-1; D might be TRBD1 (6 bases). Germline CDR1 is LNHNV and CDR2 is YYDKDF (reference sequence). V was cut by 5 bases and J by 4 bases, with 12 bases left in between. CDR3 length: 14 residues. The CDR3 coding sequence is TGTGCCACCAGCCTTCCCGACAGGTACAATGAGCAGTTCTTC. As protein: CATSLPDRYNEQFF.

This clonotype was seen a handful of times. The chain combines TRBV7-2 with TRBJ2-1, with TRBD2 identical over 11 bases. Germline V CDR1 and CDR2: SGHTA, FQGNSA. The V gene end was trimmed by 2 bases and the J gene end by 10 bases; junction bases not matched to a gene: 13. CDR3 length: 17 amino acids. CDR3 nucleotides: TGTGCCAGCAGCTTATACCCCGAGAGTAGCGGGGGGGCGGAGCAGTTCTTC. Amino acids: CASSLYPESSGGAEQFF.

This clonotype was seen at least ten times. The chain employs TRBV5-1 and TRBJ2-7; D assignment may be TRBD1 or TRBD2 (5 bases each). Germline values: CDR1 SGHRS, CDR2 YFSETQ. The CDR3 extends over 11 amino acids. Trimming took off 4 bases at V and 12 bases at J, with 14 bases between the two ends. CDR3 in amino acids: CASSLGQGRYF. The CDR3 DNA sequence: TGCGCCAGCAGCCTCGGACAAGGGAGGTACTTC.